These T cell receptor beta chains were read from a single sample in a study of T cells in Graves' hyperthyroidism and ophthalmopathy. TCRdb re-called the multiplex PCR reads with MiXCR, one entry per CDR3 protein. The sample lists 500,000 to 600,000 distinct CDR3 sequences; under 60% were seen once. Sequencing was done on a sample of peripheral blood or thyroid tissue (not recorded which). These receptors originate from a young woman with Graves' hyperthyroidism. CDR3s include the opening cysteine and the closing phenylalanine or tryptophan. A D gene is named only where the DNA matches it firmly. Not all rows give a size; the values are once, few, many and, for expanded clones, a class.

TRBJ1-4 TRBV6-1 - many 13 CASSEQEGEKLFF TGTGCCAGCAGTGAACAGGAGGGCGAAAAACTGTTTTTT
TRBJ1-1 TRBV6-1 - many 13 CASSGQTNTEAFF TGTGCCAGCAGTGGGCAGACGAACACTGAAGCTTTCTTT
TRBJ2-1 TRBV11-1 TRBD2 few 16 CASSPPVGGPGNEQFF TGTGCCAGCAGCCCCCCAGTGGGAGGGCCAGGGAATGAGCAGTTCTTC
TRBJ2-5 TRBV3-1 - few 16 CASSQVGPLKRETQYF TGTGCCAGCAGCCAAGTGGGTCCACTCAAGCGGGAGACCCAGTACTTC
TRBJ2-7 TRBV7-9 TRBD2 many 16 CASSGPYPSGNYEQYF TGTGCCAGCAGCGGCCCTTACCCTAGCGGAAACTACGAGCAGTACTTC
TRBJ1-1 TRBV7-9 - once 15 CASSLPGPLNTEAFF TGTGCCAGCTCACTCCCGGGACCTCTGAACACTGAAGCTTTCTTT
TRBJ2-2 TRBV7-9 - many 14 CASSLPTATGELFF TGTGCCAGCAGCTTACCGACTGCCACCGGGGAGCTGTTTTTT
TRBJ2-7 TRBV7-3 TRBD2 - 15 CASSQRGGPPNEQYF TGTGCCAGCAGCCAAAGGGGAGGGCCGCCGAACGAGCAGTACTTC
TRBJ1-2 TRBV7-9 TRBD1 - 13 CASSPGQGKGYTF TGTGCCAGCAGCCCAGGACAGGGGAAAGGCTACACCTTC
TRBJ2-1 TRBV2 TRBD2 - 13 CARGLATSNERFF TGTGCCAGGGGACTAGCGACATCCAATGAGCGGTTCTTC
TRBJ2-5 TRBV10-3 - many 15 CAISESAAVKETQYF TGTGCCATCAGTGAGTCAGCGGCAGTTAAAGAGACCCAGTACTTC
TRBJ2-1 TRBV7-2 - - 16 CASSLVRLRDTNEQFF TGTGCCAGCAGCCTAGTCCGACTCAGGGATACCAATGAGCAGTTCTTC
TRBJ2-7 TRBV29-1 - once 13 CSFGGAIGNEQYF TGCAGCTTCGGTGGCGCTATAGGAAACGAGCAGTACTTC
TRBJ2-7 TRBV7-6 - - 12 CASGPMCYEQYF TGTGCCAGCGGGCCGATGTGCTACGAGCAGTACTTC
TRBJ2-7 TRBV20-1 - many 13 CSARDVFGYEQYF TGCAGTGCTAGAGACGTATTTGGCTACGAGCAGTACTTC
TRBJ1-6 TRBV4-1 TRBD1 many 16 CASSQVGGTGNSPLHF TGCGCCAGCAGCCAAGTTGGCGGGACAGGGAATTCACCCCTCCACTTT
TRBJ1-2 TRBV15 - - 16 CAASSVAGGRNYGYTF TGTGCCGCCAGCAGTGTGGCCGGGGGCCGTAACTATGGCTACACCTTC
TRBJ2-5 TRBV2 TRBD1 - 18 CASSQADRDSRGQETQYF TGTGCCAGTTCACAAGCGGACCGGGACAGTAGAGGCCAAGAGACCCAGTACTTC
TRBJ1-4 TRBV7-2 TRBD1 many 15 CASSSYRGLNEKLFF TGTGCCAGCAGCTCTTACAGGGGCCTTAATGAAAAACTGTTTTTT
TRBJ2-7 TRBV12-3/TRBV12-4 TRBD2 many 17 CASSFYVASGRLYEQYF TGTGCCAGCAGTTTTTACGTGGCTAGCGGGAGGCTTTACGAGCAGTACTTC
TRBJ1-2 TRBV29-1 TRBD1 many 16 CSVEDLWTGGLDGYTF TGCAGCGTTGAAGATCTTTGGACAGGGGGCTTAGATGGCTACACCTTC
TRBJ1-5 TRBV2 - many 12 CASTGDGQPQHF TGTGCCAGCACGGGGGATGGTCAGCCCCAGCATTTT
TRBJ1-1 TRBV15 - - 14 CATSRDRQGSEAFF TGTGCCACCAGCAGAGATCGGCAGGGGTCTGAAGCTTTCTTT
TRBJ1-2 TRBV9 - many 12 CASSVGTRGYTF TGTGCCAGCAGCGTAGGAACCAGGGGCTACACCTTC
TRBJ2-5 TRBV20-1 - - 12 CSATHGKGTQYF TGCAGTGCTACACATGGAAAAGGGACCCAGTACTTC
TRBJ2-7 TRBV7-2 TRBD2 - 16 CASSSGLAGGYNEQYF TGTGCCAGCAGCTCCGGACTAGCGGGAGGGTACAATGAGCAGTACTTC
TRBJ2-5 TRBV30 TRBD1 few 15 CAWSPLTGVGETQYF TGTGCCTGGAGTCCTTTGACAGGGGTAGGAGAGACCCAGTACTTC
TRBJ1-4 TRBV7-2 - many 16 CASSQRGAATNEKLFF TGTGCCAGCAGCCAGAGGGGGGCTGCAACTAATGAAAAACTGTTTTTT
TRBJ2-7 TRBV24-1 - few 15 CATSDPAGAYNEQYF TGTGCCACCAGTGACCCAGCGGGTGCCTACAATGAGCAGTACTTC
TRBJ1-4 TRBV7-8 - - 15 CASNPAQGSNGKLFF TGTGCCAGCAACCCCGCCCAGGGGTCTAATGGAAAACTGTTTTTT
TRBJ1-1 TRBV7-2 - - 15 CASSLGLAGSNEAFF TGTGCCAGCAGCTTAGGGCTAGCGGGGAGCAATGAAGCTTTCTTT
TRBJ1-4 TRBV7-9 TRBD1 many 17 CASSFRTGDETNEKLFF TGTGCCAGCAGCTTTCGGACAGGGGACGAAACTAATGAAAAACTGTTTTTT
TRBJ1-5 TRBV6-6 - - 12 CASSYIAEYEHF TGTGCCAGCAGTTACATTGCGGAATACGAGCATTTT
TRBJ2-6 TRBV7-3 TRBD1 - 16 CASSFTGGTGANVLTF TGTGCCAGCAGCTTCACAGGGGGAACTGGGGCCAACGTCCTGACTTTC
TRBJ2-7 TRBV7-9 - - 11 CATMVGGEQYF TGTGCCACTATGGTTGGAGGCGAGCAGTACTTC
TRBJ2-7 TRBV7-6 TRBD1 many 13 CASSFGTDGEQYF TGTGCCAGCAGCTTCGGGACAGATGGCGAGCAGTACTTC
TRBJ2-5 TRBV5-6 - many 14 CASSLDGGRETQYF TGTGCCAGCAGCTTGGATGGAGGGAGAGAGACCCAGTACTTC
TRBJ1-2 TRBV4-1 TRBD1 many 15 CASSERDRGPNGYTF TGCGCCAGCAGCGAGCGGGACAGGGGGCCGAATGGCTACACCTTC
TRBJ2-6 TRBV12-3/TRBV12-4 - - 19 CASSLLGAGQFSGANVLTF TGTGCCAGCAGTTTGTTGGGGGCGGGTCAGTTCTCTGGGGCCAACGTCCTGACTTTC
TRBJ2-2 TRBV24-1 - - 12 CATLGGTGELFF TGTGCCACCTTGGGTGGCACCGGGGAGCTGTTTTTT
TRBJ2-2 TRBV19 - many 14 CASSMRPAAGELFF TGTGCCAGTAGTATGCGGCCCGCGGCCGGGGAGCTGTTTTTT
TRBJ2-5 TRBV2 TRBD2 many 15 CASSPPSGAQETQYF TGTGCCAGCAGTCCCCCTAGCGGGGCCCAAGAGACCCAGTACTTC
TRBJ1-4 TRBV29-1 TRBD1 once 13 CSVRITGVEKLSF TGCAGCGTAAGGATAACAGGGGTTGAAAAACTGTCTTTT
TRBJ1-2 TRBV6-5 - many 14 CASSPGPNPYGYTF TGTGCCAGCAGCCCCGGACCCAACCCCTATGGCTACACCTTC
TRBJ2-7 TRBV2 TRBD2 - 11 CAGSLRREMYF TGTGCCGGCAGCTTGAGGCGGGAGATGTACTTC
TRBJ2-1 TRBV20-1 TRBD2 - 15 CSVILAGRSYNEQFF TGCAGTGTCATACTAGCGGGAAGGTCCTACAATGAGCAGTTCTTC
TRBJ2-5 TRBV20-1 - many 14 CSARLRGGGETQYF TGCAGTGCTAGACTCCGAGGCGGTGGGGAGACCCAGTACTTC
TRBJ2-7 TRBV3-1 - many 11 CASSSRWEQYF TGTGCCAGCAGCTCCAGATGGGAGCAGTACTTC
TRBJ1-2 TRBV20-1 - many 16 CSATLGRASGHYGYTF TGCAGTGCTACCTTAGGGAGGGCGTCTGGCCACTATGGCTACACCTTC
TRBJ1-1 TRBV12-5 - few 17 CASGLPRTEAPGGEAFF TGTGCTAGTGGTTTGCCCCGTACCGAAGCCCCCGGGGGTGAAGCTTTCTTT
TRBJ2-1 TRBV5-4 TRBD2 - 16 CASIALVAGGRNEQFF TGTGCCAGCATCGCCTTGGTCGCGGGAGGGCGGAATGAGCAGTTCTTC
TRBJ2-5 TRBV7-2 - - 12 CASSTYQETQYF TGTGCCAGCAGCACGTACCAAGAGACCCAGTACTTC
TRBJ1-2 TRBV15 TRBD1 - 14 CATSRGQGPGGNTF TGTGCCACCAGCAGAGGACAGGGGCCAGGAGGAAACACCTTC
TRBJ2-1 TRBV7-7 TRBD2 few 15 CASSLALAGGYEQFF TGTGCTAGCAGCTTAGCGTTAGCGGGAGGGTATGAGCAGTTCTTC
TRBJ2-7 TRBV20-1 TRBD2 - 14 CSARGTAGEYEQYF TGCAGTGCTAGAGGGACAGCGGGGGAATACGAGCAGTACTTC